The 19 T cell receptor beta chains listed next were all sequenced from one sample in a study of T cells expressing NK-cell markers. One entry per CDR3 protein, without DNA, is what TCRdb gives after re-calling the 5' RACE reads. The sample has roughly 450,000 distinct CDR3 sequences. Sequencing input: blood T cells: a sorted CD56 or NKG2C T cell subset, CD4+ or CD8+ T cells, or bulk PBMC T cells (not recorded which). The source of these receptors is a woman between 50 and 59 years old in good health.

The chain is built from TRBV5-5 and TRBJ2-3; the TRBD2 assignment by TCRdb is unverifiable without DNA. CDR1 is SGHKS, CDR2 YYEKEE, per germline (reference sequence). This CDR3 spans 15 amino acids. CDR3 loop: CASSGGEWGTDTQYF. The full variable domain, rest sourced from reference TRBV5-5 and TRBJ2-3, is DAGVTQSPTHLIKTRGQQVTLRCSPISGHKSVSWYQQVLGQGPQFIFQYYEKEERGRGNFPDRFSARQFPNYSSELNVNALLLGDSALYLCASSGGEWGTDTQYFGPGTRLTVL.

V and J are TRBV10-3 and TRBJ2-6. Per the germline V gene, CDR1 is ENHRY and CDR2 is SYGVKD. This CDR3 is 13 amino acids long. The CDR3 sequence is CASGLGGANVLTF.

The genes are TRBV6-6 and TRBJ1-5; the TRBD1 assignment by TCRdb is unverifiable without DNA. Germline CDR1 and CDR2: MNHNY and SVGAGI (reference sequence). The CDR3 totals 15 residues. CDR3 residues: CASSIVRGSGQPQHF.

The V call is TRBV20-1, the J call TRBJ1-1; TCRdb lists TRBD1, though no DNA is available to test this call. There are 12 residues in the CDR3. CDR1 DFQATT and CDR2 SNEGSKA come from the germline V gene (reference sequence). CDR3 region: CSASLPGPEAFF.

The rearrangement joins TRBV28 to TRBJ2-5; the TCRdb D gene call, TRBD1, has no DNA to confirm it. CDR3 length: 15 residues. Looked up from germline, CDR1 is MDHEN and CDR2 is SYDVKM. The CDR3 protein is CASSSPGRPWETQYF.

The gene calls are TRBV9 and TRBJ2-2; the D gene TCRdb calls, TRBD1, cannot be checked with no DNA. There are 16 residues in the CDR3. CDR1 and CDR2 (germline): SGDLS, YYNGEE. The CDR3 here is CASSVATDSNTGELFF.

The CDR3 sequence: CASSPVPGPGGYTF. The chain joins TRBV3-1 to TRBJ1-2; TCRdb's D gene call, TRBD1, goes unchecked for lack of DNA. This CDR3 has 14 residues. CDR1 is LGHDT and CDR2 is YNNKEL in the germline V gene (reference sequence).

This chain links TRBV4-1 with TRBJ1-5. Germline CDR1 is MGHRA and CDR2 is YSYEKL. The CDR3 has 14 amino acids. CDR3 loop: CASRPTRGNQPQHF.

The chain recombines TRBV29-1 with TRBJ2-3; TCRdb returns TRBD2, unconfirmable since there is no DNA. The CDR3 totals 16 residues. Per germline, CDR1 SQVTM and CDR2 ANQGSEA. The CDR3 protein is CSVEFVLAGITDTQYF.

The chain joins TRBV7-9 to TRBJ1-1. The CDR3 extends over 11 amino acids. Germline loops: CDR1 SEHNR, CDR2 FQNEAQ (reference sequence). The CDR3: CASSPANEAFF.

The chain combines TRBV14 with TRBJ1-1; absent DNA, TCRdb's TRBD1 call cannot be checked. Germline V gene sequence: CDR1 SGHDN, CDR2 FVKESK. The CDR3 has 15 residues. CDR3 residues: CASSKSGQGVTEAFF.

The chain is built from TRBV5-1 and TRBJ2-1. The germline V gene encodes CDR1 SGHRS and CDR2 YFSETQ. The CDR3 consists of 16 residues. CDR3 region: CASSPRRQGSYNEQFF. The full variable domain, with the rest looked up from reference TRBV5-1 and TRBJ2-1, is KAGVTQTPRYLIKTRGQQVTLSCSPISGHRSVSWYQQTPGQGLQFLFEYFSETQRNKGNFPGRFSGRQFSNSRSEMNVSTLELGDSALYLCASSPRRQGSYNEQFFGPGTRLTVL.

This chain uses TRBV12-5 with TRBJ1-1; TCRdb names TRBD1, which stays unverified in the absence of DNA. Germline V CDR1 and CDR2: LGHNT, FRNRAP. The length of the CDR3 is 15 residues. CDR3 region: CASGLTTGGNTEAFF.

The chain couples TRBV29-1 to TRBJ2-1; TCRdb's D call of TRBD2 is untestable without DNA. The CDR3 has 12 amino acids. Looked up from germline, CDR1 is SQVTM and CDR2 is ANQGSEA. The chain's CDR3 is CSVGAAYNEQFF.

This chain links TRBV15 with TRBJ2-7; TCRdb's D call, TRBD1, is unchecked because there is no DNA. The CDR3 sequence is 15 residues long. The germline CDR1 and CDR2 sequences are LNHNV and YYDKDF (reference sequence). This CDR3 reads CATSRAGQGVYEQYF.

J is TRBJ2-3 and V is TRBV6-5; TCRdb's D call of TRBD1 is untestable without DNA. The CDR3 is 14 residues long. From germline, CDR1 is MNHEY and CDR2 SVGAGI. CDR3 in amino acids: CASSDRGFGDTQYF.

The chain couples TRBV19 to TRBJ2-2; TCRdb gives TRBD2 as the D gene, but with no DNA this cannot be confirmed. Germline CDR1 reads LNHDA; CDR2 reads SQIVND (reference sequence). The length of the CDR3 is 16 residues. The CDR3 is CASKVFASSNTGELFF.

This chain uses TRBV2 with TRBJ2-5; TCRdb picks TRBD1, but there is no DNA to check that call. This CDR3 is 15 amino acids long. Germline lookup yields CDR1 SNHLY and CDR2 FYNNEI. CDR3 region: CASSVPRVLQETQYF.

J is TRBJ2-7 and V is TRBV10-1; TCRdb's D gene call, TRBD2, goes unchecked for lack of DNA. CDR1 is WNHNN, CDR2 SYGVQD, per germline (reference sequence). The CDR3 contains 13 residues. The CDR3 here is CARGIAGGYEQYF.